This is a list of T cell receptor beta chains from one sample in a study of control samples from healthy donors and cancer patients. Produced via immunoSEQ multiplex PCR; TCRdb's table is partial and in-frame only. The sample shows over 100,000 clones, around 89% of them seen only once. Input material: blood. The receptors stem from a woman between 45 and 65 years old in good health. The CDR3 runs from the conserved cysteine through the conserved F or W. The order of the fields is V gene, CDR3 length, CDR3 protein.

>TRBV6-5|14
CASRQGQESYGYTF
>TRBV6-5|13
CASSYSVSNEQFF
>TRBV4-1|15
CASSQDEISHNEQFF
>TRBV23-1|13
CASTTESNQPQHF
>TRBV7-9|14
CASIAFTVRGGYTF
>TRBV3-1/TRBV3-2|14
CASSQGDGTNVLTF
>TRBV30|13
CACGGGAEDTQYF
>TRBV6-6|14
CASTPPGSSYEQYF
>TRBV19|13
CASSNWGAKPQHF
>TRBV10-1|14
CASSEWGVNNEQFF
>TRBV5-6|18
CASSLSVSRGLVGSPLHF
>TRBV20-1|11
CSAPDHDTQYF
>TRBV3-1/TRBV3-2|16
CASSSGRTSGVYEQYF
>TRBV6-2/TRBV6-3|16
CASSPSFDRIHQPQHF
>TRBV2|14
CASIRTTLGYGYTF
>TRBV11-3|16
CASSPKGLAGGYTQYF
>TRBV7-9|16
CASSFWEGARISGYTF
>TRBV7-2|13
CASSSTLLGAQYF
>TRBV15|13
CATSARAFEPQHF
>TRBV5-6|14
CASSHPTAYNEQFF
>TRBV5-1|18
CASSPREVGGLGANVLTF
>TRBV12-3/TRBV12-4|12
CASTQGEVSQYF